The 27 T cell receptor beta chains given below trace back to one sample, sequenced in a study of T cell changes during pregnancy in multiple sclerosis. TCRdb's table, derived via immunoSEQ multiplex PCR, lists solely in-frame clones and lacks some. This repertoire shows roughly 42,000 clones, roughly 87% found once; its top ten account for about 0.6%. The material was CD4+ T cells from peripheral blood mononuclear cells, obtained in the first trimester of pregnancy. The receptors were sampled from a female donor with multiple sclerosis, enrolled in a pregnancy study.

The chain employs TRBV4-3 and TRBJ2-1, with TRBD2 matching 9 bases. From germline, CDR1 is LGHNA and CDR2 YSLEER. The CDR3 loop spans 17 amino acids. The V segment lost 0 bases and the J segment 5 bases; nucleotides outside the gene matches: 8. CDR3 coding DNA: TGCGCCAGCAGCCAAGATCTTGCGGGAGGGTCCGACAATGAGCAGTTCTTC. Translating it yields CASSQDLAGGSDNEQFF.

The chain couples TRBV14 to TRBJ2-4; 12 bases are shared with TRBD1. J was trimmed by 6 bases and V by 4 bases; bases with no gene match: 10. This CDR3 spans 17 amino acids. CDR1 and CDR2 (germline): SGHDN, FVKESK. Here the CDR3 DNA reads TGTGCCAGCAGCCCCCGTGGGGACAGGGGGCGCGGAAACATTCAGTACTTC. Translated: CASSPRGDRGRGNIQYF.

The J gene is TRBJ1-5, the V gene TRBV27, with D possibly matching TRBD1 (6 bases). The CDR3 is 14 amino acids. V lost 6 bases, J lost 7 bases, and 16 bases lay in between. Germline V gene sequence: CDR1 MNHEY, CDR2 SMNVEV (reference sequence). DNA for the CDR3: TGTGCCAGCAGCCCTTCAGGGGTGGGGCAGCCCCAGCATTTT. Its translation is CASSPSGVGQPQHF.

The chain is built from TRBV5-1 and TRBJ2-7; TRBD1 aligns across 8 bases. V was pared by 5 bases and J by 4 bases, with 5 bases of the junction left unmatched. This CDR3 contains 13 residues. Germline CDR1 is SGHRS and CDR2 is YFSETQ. In DNA form, the CDR3 reads TGCGCCAGCAGGAGGACAGGGACTTACGAGCAGTACTTC. Its protein is CASRRTGTYEQYF.

V usage is TRBV2 and J usage is TRBJ1-2, with 8 bases identical to TRBD1. The length of the CDR3 is 15 residues. Germline V lookup: CDR1 SNHLY, CDR2 FYNNEI. The V and J ends lost 6 bases and 4 bases, in that order; junction bases with no gene match: 10. CDR3 loop: CASREGQARSYGYTF. The CDR3 DNA reads TGTGCCAGCAGGGAGGGACAGGCCAGGAGCTATGGCTACACCTTC.

The chain has TRBV7-2 and TRBJ2-2; D is possibly TRBD2 (5 bases). Trimming took 3 bases from V and 0 from J, leaving 11 bases between them. The CDR3 sequence is 16 residues long. Germline V gene data show CDR1 as SGHTA and CDR2 as FQGNSA. CDR3 residues: CASSFRFGANTGELFF. DNA for the CDR3: TGTGCCAGCAGCTTTCGTTTCGGGGCGAACACCGGGGAGCTGTTTTTT.

The rearrangement links TRBV4-3 to TRBJ2-4, with TRBD2 identical over 10 bases. The CDR3 consists of 19 residues. Trimming at V came to 0 bases and at J to 2 bases, leaving 10 bases not matched to a gene. Germline V gene sequence: CDR1 LGHNA, CDR2 YSLEER. The CDR3 DNA reads TGCGCCAGCAGCCAAGATCCCCCTAGCGGGAGTTACCCCAAAAACATTCAGTACTTC. This gives the protein CASSQDPPSGSYPKNIQYF.

This chain connects TRBV2 to TRBJ2-2; the match to TRBD1 covers 9 bases. The CDR3 has 13 amino acids. Germline values: CDR1 SNHLY, CDR2 FYNNEI. The J segment lost 8 bases and the V segment lost 6 bases, leaving 4 bases of the junction unmatched. Here the CDR3 DNA reads TGTGCCAGCAGACGGACAGGGGTTGGGGAGCTGTTTTTT. Its translation is CASRRTGVGELFF.

The rearrangement links TRBV6-6 to TRBJ1-2; 9 positions agree with TRBD1. The junction had 4 bases not matched to a gene; V was cut back by 6 bases and J by 2 bases. The CDR3 loop spans 14 amino acids. CDR1 is MNHNY and CDR2 is SVGAGI in the germline V gene (reference sequence). The CDR3 DNA sequence: TGTGCCAGCAGGGGGGACAGGGACAACTATGGCTACACCTTC. Translation gives CASRGDRDNYGYTF.

The chain recombines TRBV9 with TRBJ2-2; 7 nucleotides line up with TRBD1. CDR3 length: 14 residues. The trim removed 4 bases at V and 6 bases at J, leaving 6 bases unmatched. Per germline, CDR1 SGDLS and CDR2 YYNGEE. In DNA, the CDR3 is TGTGCCAGCAGCCCTACGACAGGGTCCGGGGAGCTGTTTTTT. It codes for CASSPTTGSGELFF.

V usage is TRBV28 and J usage is TRBJ2-7; the match to TRBD1 covers 7 bases. Germline assignment: CDR1 MDHEN and CDR2 SYDVKM. The V segment lost 10 bases and the J segment 2 bases; nucleotides outside the gene matches: 14. The CDR3 extends over 15 amino acids. CDR3 loop: CATRRQGSRTYEQYF. CDR3 DNA sequence: TGTGCCACCAGGCGACAGGGAAGCAGGACCTACGAGCAGTACTTC.

The J gene is TRBJ2-2, the V gene TRBV7-9; no definite D call. The CDR3 totals 12 residues. V lost 5 bases and J lost 7, with 8 bases in between. Germline CDR1 SEHNR, CDR2 FQNEAQ (reference sequence). This chain's CDR3 is CASSRVVGELFF. The CDR3, as DNA: TGTGCCAGCAGCAGAGTAGTCGGGGAGCTGTTTTTT.

The rearrangement uses TRBV29-1 and TRBJ2-7; the D gene is possibly TRBD1 (5 bases). This CDR3 spans 13 amino acids. Trimming took off 7 bases at V and 0 bases at J, with 13 bases between the two ends. Per the germline V gene, CDR1 is SQVTM and CDR2 is ANQGSEA. CDR3 nucleotide sequence: TGCAGCGCTCTCACCAGGGTCTCCTACGAGCAGTACTTC. Translated, it gives CSALTRVSYEQYF.

This clone was detected once. One junction end disagrees with the germline gene, perhaps due to a read error. The chain uses TRBV7-6 and TRBJ2-7; 9 bases align to TRBD1. CDR3 length equals 14 residues. The germline CDR1 and CDR2 sequences are SGHVS and FNYEAQ. This CDR3 is CASSSRDRDPSPSF. Written as DNA, the CDR3 is TGTGCCAGCAGCTCCCGGGACAGGGATCCCTCGCCTTCCTTC.

This clone was seen just once. This CDR3 is CASSLIREYEQYF. Here the CDR3 DNA reads TGTGCCAGCAGCTTAATCAGGGAATACGAGCAGTACTTC. V usage is TRBV5-5 and J usage is TRBJ2-7; D is possibly TRBD1 (5 bases). The V end lost 2 bases, the J end lost 4 bases, and 10 bases lay between the germline ends. Per germline, CDR1 SGHKS and CDR2 YYEKEE (reference sequence). This CDR3 spans 13 amino acids.

Regarding this clone: A read error may produce the germline difference seen at one junction end. The rearrangement joins TRBV7-7 to TRBJ2-5, with 7 bases identical to TRBD1. The length of the CDR3 is 15 residues. Germline CDR1 SSHAT, CDR2 FNYEAQ (reference sequence). For the CDR3, the DNA is TGTGCTAGCAGCTTATGGCAGGGGGATATCGGGACCCAGTACTTC. It is translated as CASSLWQGDIGTQYF.

The chain employs TRBV5-5 and TRBJ2-5, with 8 bases lining up with TRBD1. The CDR3 is 14 amino acids. Germline values: CDR1 SGHKS, CDR2 YYEKEE (reference sequence). V shed 4 bases, J shed 5 bases, and the junction held 7 bases outside the gene matches. CDR3 nucleotide sequence: TGTGCCAGCAGCCCCTTGGGGGACAGGGAGACCCAGTACTTC. Amino acid sequence: CASSPLGDRETQYF.

The rearrangement joins TRBV5-4 to TRBJ1-1; D remains unclear. Germline CDR1 reads SGHNT; CDR2 reads YYREEE (reference sequence). There are 13 residues in the CDR3. The V end was cut by 4 bases, the J end by 5 bases, with 12 bases between. The CDR3 sequence is CASSPAAVTEAFF. In DNA form, the CDR3 reads TGTGCCAGCAGCCCTGCCGCAGTTACTGAAGCTTTCTTT.

This chain links TRBV29-1 with TRBJ2-2, with TRBD2 matching 10 bases. The CDR3 runs to 15 residues. Germline assignment: CDR1 SQVTM and CDR2 ANQGSEA. After removal of 6 bases from V and 4 bases from J, the junction contained 8 bases not matched to a gene. The CDR3, as DNA: TGCAGCGTGGGTGAGAGCGGGAGGGGCACCGGGGAGCTGTTTTTT. Its translation: CSVGESGRGTGELFF.

The V call is TRBV6-1, the J call TRBJ1-2, with a weak D call TRBD1 (5 bases). The CDR3 is 16 amino acids. Looked up from germline, CDR1 is MNHNS and CDR2 is SASEGT. The V gene lost 3 bases and the J gene lost 9 bases, with 23 bases spanning the gap. Here the CDR3 reads CASSESFSGMGVRYTF. The CDR3 nucleotides are TGTGCCAGCAGTGAGAGCTTCTCAGGGATGGGTGTTCGCTACACCTTC.

The chain combines TRBV5-1 with TRBJ1-1, with D perhaps TRBD1 (5 bases). The length of the CDR3 is 17 residues. Per the germline V gene, CDR1 is SGHRS and CDR2 is YFSETQ. V gave up 4 bases and J gave up 1 base, with 20 bases separating them. CDR3 sequence reads: CASSHSGVGLANTEAFF. The DNA of the CDR3 is TGCGCCAGCAGCCACTCCGGTGTGGGGCTGGCGAACACTGAAGCTTTCTTT.

This chain connects TRBV10-3 to TRBJ2-5, with 9 bases that match TRBD1. Trimming cost V 4 bases and J 1 base; bases outside gene matches: 4. CDR1 and CDR2 from the germline V gene are ENHRY and SYGVKD. This CDR3 is 15 amino acids long. This CDR3 is CAISAGTGTQETQYF. The CDR3 DNA follows: TGTGCCATCAGTGCAGGGACAGGGACCCAAGAGACCCAGTACTTC.

Here the CDR3 reads CASSRLAGAYNEQFF. CDR3 DNA: TGTGCCAGTAGTCGACTAGCGGGAGCCTACAATGAGCAGTTCTTC. V gene TRBV19 combines with J gene TRBJ2-1; 12 bases line up with TRBD2. The length of the CDR3 is 15 residues. V trimming: 5 bases; J trimming: 2 bases; junction bases outside the gene matches: 1. Germline CDR1 and CDR2: LNHDA and SQIVND (reference sequence).

The rearrangement links TRBV19 to TRBJ2-7; D is unresolved. The CDR3 is 13 residues long. Deletions cut 0 bases from V and 4 bases from J, with 7 bases between. CDR1 is LNHDA and CDR2 is SQIVND in the germline V gene (reference sequence). CDR3 in DNA: TGTGCCAGTAGTATAGATCTTTATTACGAGCAGTACTTC. It is translated as CASSIDLYYEQYF.

Concerning this clone itself: Within the sample, other DNA sequences also encode this same CDR3. The chain has TRBV13 and TRBJ2-7; 8 bases agree with TRBD1. Germline loops: CDR1 PRHDT, CDR2 FYEKMQ (reference sequence). V lost 3 bases and J lost 7; bases outside the gene matches: 5. This CDR3 spans 13 amino acids. The CDR3 region is CASSFQGQGEQYF. CDR3 nucleotide sequence: TGTGCCAGCAGCTTCCAAGGACAGGGTGAGCAGTACTTC.

This sequence joins TRBV7-6 and TRBJ1-2; TRBD1 is a possible D gene (6 bases). This CDR3 region has 17 residues. Trimming removed 2 bases at V and 0 bases at J, with 16 bases between. The germline V gene has CDR1 SGHVS and CDR2 FNYEAQ. The CDR3 is CASSLSPPTGSNYGYTF. The CDR3 DNA follows: TGTGCCAGCAGCTTAAGCCCTCCGACAGGCTCTAACTATGGCTACACCTTC. Complete variable domain (other parts from reference TRBV7-6 and TRBJ1-2): GAGVSQSPRYKVTKRGQDVALRCDPISGHVSLYWYRQALGQGPEFLTYFNYEAQQDKSGLPNDRFSAERPEGSISTLTIQRTEQRDSAMYRCASSLSPPTGSNYGYTFGSGTRLTVV.

The V gene is TRBV19, the J gene TRBJ1-5; D might be TRBD1 (6 bases). Germline V gives CDR1 LNHDA, CDR2 SQIVND (reference sequence). The CDR3 is 13 amino acids. The V gene lost 7 bases and the J gene lost 4 bases, with 11 bases spanning the gap. CDR3 nucleotide sequence: TGTGCCAGTAATGGACAGTTGAATCAGCCCCAGCATTTT. It specifies CASNGQLNQPQHF.